This T cell receptor beta chain came from a study of control samples from healthy donors and cancer patients. The table came from immunoSEQ multiplex PCR; TCRdb's copy has only in-frame clones and leaves some out. There are 400,000 to 500,000 clones in the sample; over 75% occur only once, and around 6.4% lies in the top ten. The CDR3 is made up of 14 amino acids. Looked up from germline, CDR1 is LNHDA and CDR2 is SQIVND (reference sequence). Germline trimming cut 6 bases from V and 3 bases from J; bases unmatched to any gene: 6. This chain connects TRBV19 to TRBJ1-2; 8 nucleotides match TRBD1. The sample was PBMCs. This TCR came from a middle-aged man with head and neck cancer. This chain's CDR3 is CASRTDREHYGYTF. The CDR3 nucleotides are TGTGCCAGTAGAACGGACAGGGAGCACTATGGCTACACCTTC.